Each of the 24 T cell receptor beta chains below was sequenced from the same sample in a study of shared clonotypes between healthy human individuals. Only CD45RO-negative cells positively selected for CCR7 counted as naive CD8 cells, so terminally differentiated effector memory CD45RA+ cells were excluded. Repertoires were generated with immunoSEQ multiplex PCR, while TCRdb's copy carries only in-frame clones and drops some. The sample carries nearly 2 million clones, approximately 94% recorded once. Sequenced input: naive CD8+ T cells sorted from blood. Every receptor here comes from a man aged 18 to 29 in good health.

The chain recombines TRBV11-2 with TRBJ2-3; 13 nucleotides line up with TRBD2. Germline CDR1 reads SGHAT; CDR2 reads FQNNGV. The CDR3 spans 18 residues. V lost 5 bases to trimming and J lost 2 bases; unmatched junction nucleotides: 10. CDR3 residues: CASSTRGTSGIFTDTQYF. CDR3 coding DNA: TGTGCCAGCAGCACTAGGGGGACTAGCGGGATATTCACAGATACGCAGTATTTT.

The chain has TRBV2 and TRBJ1-2; 7 positions match TRBD1. The germline V gene has CDR1 SNHLY and CDR2 FYNNEI. The trim removed 5 bases at V and 4 bases at J, leaving 10 bases unmatched. The CDR3 length is 15 residues. The CDR3 DNA sequence: TGTGCCAGCAGTCGCCTCACAGGGGACCTCTATGGCTACACCTTC. Protein sequence: CASSRLTGDLYGYTF. Drawing the rest from reference TRBV2 and TRBJ1-2, the complete variable domain is EPEVTQTPSHQVTQMGQEVILRCVPISNHLYFYWYRQILGQKVEFLVSFYNNEISEKSEIFDDQFSVERPDGSNFTLKIRSTKLEDSAMYFCASSRLTGDLYGYTFGSGTRLTVV.

V gene TRBV4-3 combines with J gene TRBJ2-1; D unresolved. Deletions cut 0 bases from V and 5 bases from J, with 8 bases between. The CDR3 sequence is 14 residues long. CDR1 is LGHNA and CDR2 is YSLEER in the germline V gene. CDR3 bases: TGCGCCAGCAGCCAAGATCGCGGAAACAATGAGCAGTTCTTC. Its protein product is CASSQDRGNNEQFF.

The chain combines TRBV25-1 with TRBJ1-5; D unclear. The CDR3 runs to 13 residues. The V gene lost 3 bases and the J gene lost 0 bases, with 3 bases spanning the gap. Germline V gene lookup returns CDR1 MGHDK and CDR2 SYGVNS. CDR3 in DNA: TGTGCCAGCAGTGACAGTAGCAATCAGCCCCAGCATTTT. This codes for CASSDSSNQPQHF.

This clone was observed a single time. The rearrangement joins TRBV6-1 to TRBJ1-3; TRBD1 matches 7 bases. Germline V lookup: CDR1 MNHNS, CDR2 SASEGT. The CDR3 contains 14 residues. Losses at the gene ends were 8 bases for V and 0 bases for J; bases not matched to a gene: 4. In nucleotides, the CDR3 is TGTGCCAGCTTCTACAGGGGCTCTGGAAACACCATATATTTT. Translated, it gives CASFYRGSGNTIYF.

CDR3 coding DNA: TGTGCCAGCAGTTCGCCAAGGCGACAGGGGGGGACTGAGACCCAGTACTTC. Its protein is CASSSPRRQGGTETQYF. V is TRBV27 and J is TRBJ2-5, with 9 bases aligning to TRBD1. This CDR3 comprises 17 residues. After removal of 4 bases from V and 5 bases from J, the junction contained 14 bases not matched to a gene. Germline CDR1 MNHEY, CDR2 SMNVEV (reference sequence).

The J gene is TRBJ2-7, the V gene TRBV7-2; TRBD2 aligns across 11 bases. The CDR3 sequence is 15 residues long. Unmatched junction bases numbered 9, after V lost 8 bases and J lost 3 bases. The germline gives CDR1 SGHTA, CDR2 FQGNSA. Here the CDR3 DNA reads TGTGCCAGCGGGGATTTGGGGACTAGCGGCTACGAGCAGTACTTC. Translating gives CASGDLGTSGYEQYF.

As concerns this clone: Other nucleotide sequences in the sample specify the same CDR3. The V gene is TRBV29-1, the J gene TRBJ2-7, with a possible D match to TRBD1 (6 bases). Trimming pared 7 bases from V and 3 bases from J, leaving 10 bases between. Germline values: CDR1 SQVTM, CDR2 ANQGSEA. The CDR3 is made up of 11 amino acids. The CDR3 protein is CSAEDSYEQYF. CDR3 sequence (DNA): TGCAGCGCGGAGGACAGCTACGAGCAGTACTTC.

This clone was found a few times. The rearrangement uses TRBV29-1 and TRBJ2-7; D is undetermined. V was clipped by 0 bases and J by 0 bases, with 9 bases between them. CDR1 SQVTM and CDR2 ANQGSEA come from the germline V gene. The CDR3 covers 14 residues. CDR3 coding DNA: TGCAGCGTTGAAGAAAAGGACGGCTCCTACGAGCAGTACTTC. Amino acid sequence: CSVEEKDGSYEQYF.

J is TRBJ1-1 and V is TRBV11-2; tentatively, D is TRBD1 (6 bases). CDR3 size: 15 residues. Trimming removed 5 bases from V and 4 bases from J, with 17 bases in between. CDR1 SGHAT and CDR2 FQNNGV come from the germline V gene. The CDR3 DNA reads TGTGCCAGCAGCGGTACAGGGAGGGGAGGCACTGAAGCTTTCTTT. Translation: CASSGTGRGGTEAFF.

Concerning this clone: Other DNA sequences in this sample translate to the same CDR3. The chain uses TRBV5-6 and TRBJ2-7, with 7 bases fitting TRBD1. The CDR3 is 14 amino acids. V dropped 0 bases and J dropped 3; count of bases not matched to a gene: 3. Germline V CDR1 and CDR2: SGHDT, YYEEEE. The CDR3 DNA follows: TGTGCCAGCAGCTTGGGGGGACAGAACTACGAGCAGTACTTC. It yields the protein CASSLGGQNYEQYF.

The gene calls are TRBV7-9 and TRBJ2-7, with TRBD2 as a possible D gene (6 bases). Trimming cost V 7 bases and J 2 bases, with 18 bases left between them. The CDR3 sequence is 15 residues long. The germline gives CDR1 SEHNR, CDR2 FQNEAQ (reference sequence). The CDR3 bases are TGTGCCAGCACGGGGAGGACCGGCCGCACCTACGAGCAGTACTTC. The encoded protein is CASTGRTGRTYEQYF.

The chain joins TRBV7-8 to TRBJ2-7; D gene ambiguous. The CDR3 sequence is 11 residues long. The germline V gene encodes CDR1 SGHVS and CDR2 FQNEAQ. The CDR3 nucleotides read TGTTGCTCGGCGAACTCCTACGAGCAGTACTTC. Protein sequence: CCSANSYEQYF.

The V and J genes are TRBV4-3 and TRBJ2-2, with 15 bases fitting TRBD2. V trimming: 0 bases; J trimming: 4 bases; junction bases outside the gene matches: 9. The CDR3 sequence is 20 residues long. Germline CDR1 and CDR2: LGHNA and YSLEER. Here the CDR3 reads CASSQDLRGLAGGTTGELFF. CDR3 nucleotides: TGCGCCAGCAGCCAAGATTTACGAGGACTAGCGGGAGGGACCACCGGGGAGCTGTTTTTT.

This rearrangement joins TRBV6-6 to TRBJ2-7; TRBD2 might be the D (6 bases). This CDR3 is built from 14 residues. Trimming took off 2 bases at V and 4 bases at J, with 12 bases between the two ends. Germline CDR1 and CDR2: MNHNY and SVGAGI (reference sequence). The CDR3 nucleotides read TGTGCCAGCAGTTACCTCGGGACTCCTTACGAGCAGTACTTC. It specifies CASSYLGTPYEQYF.

The rearrangement uses TRBV15 and TRBJ1-1, with a weak D call TRBD1 (6 bases). Germline V CDR1 and CDR2: LNHNV, YYDKDF (reference sequence). This CDR3 is built from 13 residues. Trimming took 9 bases from V and 1 from J, leaving 12 bases between them. This chain's CDR3 is CATAGGRNTEAFF. The DNA for the CDR3 is TGTGCCACAGCGGGGGGGCGGAACACTGAAGCTTTCTTT.

The chain recombines TRBV27 with TRBJ2-2; 7 bases fit TRBD1. The junction had 6 bases not matched to a gene; V was cut back by 5 bases and J by 0 bases. This CDR3 contains 16 residues. Germline CDR1 reads MNHEY; CDR2 reads SMNVEV (reference sequence). CDR3 DNA: TGTGCCAGCAGTCCACGACAGGGATCGAACACCGGGGAGCTGTTTTTT. Translation: CASSPRQGSNTGELFF.

The V and J genes are TRBV7-2 and TRBJ2-7, with 9 positions matching TRBD2. Germline trimming cut 2 bases from V and 0 bases from J; bases unmatched to any gene: 8. This CDR3 is built from 17 residues. The germline CDR1 and CDR2 sequences are SGHTA and FQGNSA. CDR3 DNA: TGTGCCAGCAGCTTATTAGCGGGAGAACGATCCTCCTACGAGCAGTACTTC. Translation gives CASSLLAGERSSYEQYF.

A note on this clone: The sample contains more than one DNA sequence encoding this CDR3. The gene calls are TRBV4-1 and TRBJ1-4; D might be TRBD1 (5 bases). Trimming removed 1 base at V and 5 bases at J, with 8 bases between. This CDR3 has 14 residues. Looked up from germline, CDR1 is MGHRA and CDR2 is YSYEKL. The CDR3 reads CASSQVPGNEKLFF. Here the CDR3 DNA reads TGCGCCAGCAGCCAAGTACCAGGGAATGAAAAACTGTTTTTT.

The chain links TRBV20-1 to TRBJ1-2; D not certain. CDR1 is DFQATT, CDR2 SNEGSKA, per germline (reference sequence). CDR3 length equals 11 residues. The germline V and J ends were trimmed by 6 bases and 8 bases, with 13 bases remaining between them. CDR3 in amino acids: CSAPVVQGYTF. CDR3 in DNA: TGCAGTGCCCCCGTGGTGCAAGGCTACACCTTC.

V and J are TRBV2 and TRBJ2-3; TRBD2 matches at 8 bases. Germline values: CDR1 SNHLY, CDR2 FYNNEI. This CDR3 is 15 amino acids long. The V segment lost 0 bases and the J segment 3 bases; nucleotides outside the gene matches: 2. This chain's CDR3 is CASSEAGGRTDTQYF. DNA for the CDR3: TGTGCCAGCAGTGAAGCAGGCGGGAGGACAGATACGCAGTATTTT.

With regard to this clone: The sample contains more than one DNA sequence encoding this CDR3. The V call is TRBV4-3, the J call TRBJ2-5; 11 bases fit TRBD1. V gave up 4 bases and J gave up 3 bases; unmatched junction bases: 4. CDR1 and CDR2 from the germline V gene are LGHNA and YSLEER. This CDR3 comprises 15 residues. The CDR3 sequence is CASSPRTGGEETQYF. CDR3 DNA: TGCGCCAGCAGCCCCAGGACAGGGGGCGAAGAGACCCAGTACTTC.

The rearrangement uses TRBV6-6 and TRBJ1-1; D is unresolved. Germline CDR1 is MNHNY and CDR2 is SVGAGI (reference sequence). V gave up 2 bases and J gave up 4 bases, with 11 bases separating them. The CDR3 runs to 14 residues. CDR3 amino acids: CASSYNGEVTEAFF. In nucleotides, the CDR3 is TGTGCCAGCAGTTACAATGGAGAGGTCACTGAAGCTTTCTTT.

This clone was counted once. This chain connects TRBV4-1 to TRBJ2-1; 10 bases line up with TRBD2. Germline CDR1 is MGHRA and CDR2 is YSYEKL. The CDR3 length is 17 residues. J lost 6 bases, V lost 4 bases, and 12 bases had no gene match. The CDR3 is CASSLAEREGPRNEQFF. DNA of the CDR3: TGCGCCAGCAGCCTCGCCGAGCGGGAGGGCCCTCGCAATGAGCAGTTCTTC.